Listed below are T cell receptor beta chains from one sample, sequenced in a study of blood T cell repertoires in COVID-19. TCRdb keeps only in-frame clones here, not all; method: immunoSEQ multiplex PCR. There are some 240,000 clones in the sample; about 86% occur only once, and 3.4% lies in the top ten. The sequencing sample was made of PBMCs or T cells enriched from blood (not recorded which). The receptors come from a man aged 45 to 65 who had recovered from COVID-19. Both conserved end residues are part of each CDR3. Fields, in order: V gene, J gene, clone size, D gene, CDR3 protein, CDR3 DNA. D genes are given only for firm matches. Clone size is stated in some rows and not others, as once, few, many or a class when expanded.

TRBV29-1	TRBJ1-1	few	TRBD1	CSADEGAEAFF	TGCAGCGCAGACGAGGGGGCAGAGGCTTTCTTT
TRBV23-1	TRBJ1-1	.	.	CASSPGGGNTEAFF	TGCGCCAGCAGTCCCGGCGGGGGTAACACTGAAGCTTTCTTT
TRBV12-3/TRBV12-4	TRBJ1-1	.	.	CASSSRGGTEAFF	TGTGCCAGCAGTTCAAGGGGCGGCACTGAAGCTTTCTTT
TRBV9	TRBJ2-2	.	.	CASSVTSNTGELFF	TGTGCCAGCAGCGTTACTTCAAACACCGGGGAGCTGTTTTTT
TRBV14	TRBJ2-7	.	TRBD2	CASSLAGGHEQYF	TGTGCCAGCAGCCTCGCGGGAGGGCACGAGCAGTACTTC
TRBV19	TRBJ1-4	.	TRBD1	CASMRGTGGAKTNEKLFF	TGTGCCAGTATGCGCGGGACAGGGGGCGCCAAGACTAATGAAAAACTGTTTTTT
TRBV5-6	TRBJ1-2	.	TRBD1	CASVPLGQGDYGYTF	TGTGCCAGCGTACCATTGGGACAGGGGGACTATGGCTACACCTTC
TRBV9	TRBJ1-4	.	.	CASSVGTPSNEKLFF	TGTGCCAGCAGCGTAGGGACACCCTCTAATGAAAAACTGTTTTTT
TRBV5-4	TRBJ2-5	once	TRBD2	CASSRETSGTLSRTQYF	TGTGCCAGCAGCCGCGAGACTAGCGGGACCCTATCCCGGACCCAGTACTTC
TRBV13	TRBJ1-3	.	TRBD1	CASSLYRGGNTIYF	TGTGCCAGCAGCTTGTACAGGGGTGGAAACACCATATATTTT
TRBV7-8	TRBJ2-7	.	TRBD2	CASSLLLAGAYEQYF	TGTGCCAGCAGCTTATTACTAGCGGGGGCCTACGAGCAGTACTTC
TRBV5-4	TRBJ2-2	.	.	CASSLLESARDTGELFF	TGTGCCAGCAGCTTGTTGGAGAGTGCCAGAGACACCGGGGAGCTGTTTTTT
TRBV11-2	TRBJ1-6	once	TRBD1	CASRDTGESPLHF	TGTGCCAGCAGGGACACAGGGGAATCACCCCTCCACTTT
TRBV30	TRBJ1-2	.	.	CAWSVSWEGNTF	TGTGCCTGGAGTGTAAGCTGGGAGGGAAACACCTTC
TRBV5-1	TRBJ1-2	.	TRBD1	CASRQGVNYGYTF	TGCGCCAGTCGGCAGGGGGTTAACTATGGCTACACCTTC
TRBV7-3	TRBJ2-7	.	TRBD2	CASSSRGLAGVHEQYF	TGTGCCAGCAGCTCAAGGGGGCTAGCGGGAGTCCACGAGCAGTACTTC
TRBV12-3/TRBV12-4	TRBJ1-5	once	.	CASRGGARQPQHF	TGTGCCAGCCGTGGGGGGGCCCGTCAGCCCCAGCATTTT
TRBV24-1	TRBJ2-5	.	TRBD1	CATSDDRVKETQYF	TGTGCCACCAGTGATGACAGGGTCAAAGAGACCCAGTACTTC
TRBV29-1	TRBJ1-1	.	.	CSVEQAAVNTEAFF	TGCAGCGTTGAGCAGGCAGCAGTGAACACTGAAGCTTTCTTT
TRBV5-4	TRBJ2-3	.	TRBD2	CASSPRLAGGSTDTQYF	TGTGCCAGCAGCCCCAGACTAGCGGGGGGGAGCACAGATACGCAGTATTTT
TRBV19	TRBJ1-3	.	TRBD1	CASSPGQGRNTIYF	TGTGCCAGTAGTCCTGGACAGGGGAGGAACACCATATATTTT
TRBV5-6	TRBJ1-3	.	.	CASSLAKRRSGNTIYF	TGTGCCAGCAGCTTGGCCAAGCGTCGGTCTGGAAACACCATATATTTT
TRBV2	TRBJ1-3	once	.	CASRRGDRPFSGNTIYF	TGTGCCAGCAGACGAGGAGACAGGCCATTCTCTGGAAACACCATATATTTT
TRBV7-2	TRBJ2-2	.	.	CASSLRGRDGELFF	TGTGCCAGCAGCTTAAGGGGCCGAGACGGGGAGCTGTTTTTT
TRBV7-9	TRBJ1-6	.	.	CASSLGGTLHLNSPLHF	TGTGCCAGCAGCTTAGGCGGCACCTTACACTTAAATTCACCCCTCCACTTT
TRBV9	TRBJ1-1	.	.	CASSTGGDTEAFF	TGTGCCAGCAGCACTGGGGGGGACACTGAAGCTTTCTTT
TRBV27	TRBJ2-7	.	.	CATRSNSYEQYF	TGTGCCACCAGGTCGAACAGCTACGAGCAGTACTTC
TRBV5-1	TRBJ2-7	.	.	CASSLGGLRVREQYF	TGCGCCAGCAGCTTGGGTGGCTTGCGGGTGCGCGAGCAGTACTTC
TRBV5-1	TRBJ2-2	.	TRBD1	CASRTGTGKDPHGVGELFF	TGCGCCAGCAGGACGGGGACAGGGAAAGACCCCCACGGGGTCGGGGAGCTGTTTTTT
TRBV27	TRBJ2-2	.	TRBD2	CASSATGGHTGELFF	TGTGCCAGCAGTGCCACGGGAGGGCACACCGGGGAGCTGTTTTTT
TRBV5-4	TRBJ2-7	.	TRBD1	CASSSGTGGSYEQYF	TGTGCCAGCAGTTCCGGGACAGGGGGGTCCTACGAGCAGTACTTC
TRBV6-1	TRBJ2-7	.	.	CASTEWWRAPYEQYF	TGTGCCAGCACTGAATGGTGGAGGGCCCCCTACGAGCAGTACTTC
TRBV5-1	TRBJ1-1	.	.	CASSTGQPNTEAFF	TGCGCCAGCAGCACAGGACAGCCGAACACTGAAGCTTTCTTT
TRBV3-1/TRBV3-2	TRBJ2-3	.	.	CASSQGSRDTQYF	TGTGCCAGCAGCCAAGGGTCACGGGATACGCAGTATTTT
TRBV27	TRBJ1-6	.	.	CASRYSPEYNSPLHF	TGTGCCAGCAGATACAGTCCTGAATATAATTCACCCCTCCACTTT